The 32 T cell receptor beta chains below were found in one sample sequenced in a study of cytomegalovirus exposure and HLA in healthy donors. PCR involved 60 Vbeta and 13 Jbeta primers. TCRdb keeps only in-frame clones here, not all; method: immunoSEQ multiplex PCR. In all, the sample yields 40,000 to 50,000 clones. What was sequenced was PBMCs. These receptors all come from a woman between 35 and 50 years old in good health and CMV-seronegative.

The CDR3 DNA follows: TGTGCCAGCAGCTTCTACCGGGACACCGAAGAGACCCAGTACTTC. Translated: CASSFYRDTEETQYF. This chain uses TRBV11-2 with TRBJ2-5; a weak D match, TRBD1 (6 bases). CDR3 size: 15 residues. Trimming stripped 3 bases from V and 3 bases from J, with 14 bases between. From germline, CDR1 is SGHAT and CDR2 FQNNGV.

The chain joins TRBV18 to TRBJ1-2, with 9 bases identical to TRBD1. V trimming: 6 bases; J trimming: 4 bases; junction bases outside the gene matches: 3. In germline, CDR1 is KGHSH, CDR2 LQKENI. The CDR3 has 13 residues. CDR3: CASSSGQGYGYTF. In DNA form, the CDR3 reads TGTGCCAGCTCCTCGGGACAGGGCTATGGCTACACCTTC.

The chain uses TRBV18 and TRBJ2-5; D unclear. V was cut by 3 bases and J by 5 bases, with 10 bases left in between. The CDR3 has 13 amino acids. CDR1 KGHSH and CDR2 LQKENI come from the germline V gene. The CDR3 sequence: CASSPPERETQYF. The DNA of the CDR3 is TGTGCCAGCTCACCTCCGGAGAGGGAGACCCAGTACTTC.

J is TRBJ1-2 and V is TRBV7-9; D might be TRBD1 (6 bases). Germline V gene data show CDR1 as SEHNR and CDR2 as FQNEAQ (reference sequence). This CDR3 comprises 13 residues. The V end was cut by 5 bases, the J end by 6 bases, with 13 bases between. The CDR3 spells CASSGRGADGYTF. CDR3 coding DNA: TGTGCCAGCAGCGGCAGGGGCGCGGATGGCTACACCTTC. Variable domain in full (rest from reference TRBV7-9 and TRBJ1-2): DTGVSQNPRHKITKRGQNVTFRCDPISEHNRLYWYRQTLGQGPEFLTYFQNEAQLEKSRLLSDRFSAERPKGSFSTLEIQRTEQGDSAMYLCASSGRGADGYTFGSGTRLTVV.

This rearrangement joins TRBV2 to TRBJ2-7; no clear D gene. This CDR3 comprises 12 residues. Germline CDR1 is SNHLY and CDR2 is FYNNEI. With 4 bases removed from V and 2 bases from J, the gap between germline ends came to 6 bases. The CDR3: CASSVGAYEQYF. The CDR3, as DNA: TGTGCCAGCAGTGTAGGAGCCTACGAGCAGTACTTC.

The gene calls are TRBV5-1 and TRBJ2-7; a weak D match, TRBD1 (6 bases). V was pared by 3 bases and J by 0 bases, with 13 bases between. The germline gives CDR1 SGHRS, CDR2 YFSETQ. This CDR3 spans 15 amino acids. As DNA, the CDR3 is TGCGCCAGCAGCTCCACAGGGCTCAGCTCCTACGAGCAGTACTTC. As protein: CASSSTGLSSYEQYF.

Here the CDR3 reads CASSSTLSNYGYTF. The CDR3 DNA reads as TGTGCCAGCAGCTCGACACTCTCTAACTATGGCTACACCTTC. The chain recombines TRBV7-2 with TRBJ1-2; no firm D call. V was pared by 4 bases and J by 0 bases, with 9 bases between. CDR3 size: 14 residues. Germline lookup yields CDR1 SGHTA and CDR2 FQGNSA.

The chain's CDR3 is CASSIGWSSTDTQYF. CDR3 nucleotide sequence: TGTGCCAGTAGTATAGGGTGGAGTAGCACAGATACGCAGTATTTT. J is TRBJ2-3 and V is TRBV19, with unresolved D. The CDR3 is 15 amino acids. The V end was cut by 1 base, the J end by 0 bases, with 8 bases between. From germline, CDR1 is LNHDA and CDR2 SQIVND (reference sequence).

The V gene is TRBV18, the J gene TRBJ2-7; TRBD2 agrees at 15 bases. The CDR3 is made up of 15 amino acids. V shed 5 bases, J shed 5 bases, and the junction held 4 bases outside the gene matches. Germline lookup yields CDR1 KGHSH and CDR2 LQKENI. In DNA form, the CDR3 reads TGTGCCAGCTCAGGGGGACTAGCGGGAGGAAACGAGCAGTACTTC. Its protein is CASSGGLAGGNEQYF.

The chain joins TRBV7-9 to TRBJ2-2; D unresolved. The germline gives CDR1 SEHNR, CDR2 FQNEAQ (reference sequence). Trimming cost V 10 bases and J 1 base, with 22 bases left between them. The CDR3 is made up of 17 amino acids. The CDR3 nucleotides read TGTGCCATTCCGTCGGGTCTGCGTCCCGAGAACACCGGGGAGCTGTTTTTT. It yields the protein CAIPSGLRPENTGELFF. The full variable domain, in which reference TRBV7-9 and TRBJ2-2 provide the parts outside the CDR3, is DTGVSQNPRHKITKRGQNVTFRCDPISEHNRLYWYRQTLGQGPEFLTYFQNEAQLEKSRLLSDRFSAERPKGSFSTLEIQRTEQGDSAMYLCAIPSGLRPENTGELFFGEGSRLTVL.

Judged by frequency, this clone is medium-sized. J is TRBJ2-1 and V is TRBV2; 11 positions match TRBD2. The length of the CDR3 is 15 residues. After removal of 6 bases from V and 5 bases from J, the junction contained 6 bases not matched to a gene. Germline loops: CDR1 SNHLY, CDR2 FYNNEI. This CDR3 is CASRATSGDNNEQFF. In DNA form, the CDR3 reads TGTGCCAGCAGAGCGACTAGCGGGGACAACAATGAGCAGTTCTTC.

The CDR3 DNA sequence: TGTGCCAGCTCACCTGAGGGTGGAGATACGCAGTATTTT. Residues: CASSPEGGDTQYF. This chain connects TRBV18 to TRBJ2-3, with a tentative D call TRBD2 (5 bases). V was trimmed by 3 bases and J by 5 bases, leaving 9 bases between them. The CDR3 is 13 amino acids. CDR1 and CDR2 from the germline V gene are KGHSH and LQKENI.

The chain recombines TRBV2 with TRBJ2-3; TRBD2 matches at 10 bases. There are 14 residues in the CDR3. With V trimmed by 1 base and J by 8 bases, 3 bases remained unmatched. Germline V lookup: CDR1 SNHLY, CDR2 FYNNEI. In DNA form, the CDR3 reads TGTGCCAGCAGTGAAGACCCTAGCGGGAGTACGCAGTATTTT. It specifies CASSEDPSGSTQYF.

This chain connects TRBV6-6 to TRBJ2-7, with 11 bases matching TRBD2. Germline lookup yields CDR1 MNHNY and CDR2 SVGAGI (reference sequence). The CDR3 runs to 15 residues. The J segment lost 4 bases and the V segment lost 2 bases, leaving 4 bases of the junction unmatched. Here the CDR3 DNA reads TGTGCCAGCAGTTACGCCGGGACTAGCGGTTACGAGCAGTACTTC. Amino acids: CASSYAGTSGYEQYF.

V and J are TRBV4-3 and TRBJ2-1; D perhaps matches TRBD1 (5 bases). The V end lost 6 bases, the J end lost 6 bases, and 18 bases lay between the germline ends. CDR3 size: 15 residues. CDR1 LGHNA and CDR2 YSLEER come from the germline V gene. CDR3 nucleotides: TGCGCCAGCAGTGGAGTGGGGCTGGGGCTCAATGAGCAGTTCTTC. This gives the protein CASSGVGLGLNEQFF.

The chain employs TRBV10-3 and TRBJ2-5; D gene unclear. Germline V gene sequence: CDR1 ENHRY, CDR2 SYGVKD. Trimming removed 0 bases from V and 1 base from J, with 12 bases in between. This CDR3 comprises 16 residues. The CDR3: CAISESSWATQETQYF. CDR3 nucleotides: TGTGCCATCAGTGAGTCGTCGTGGGCTACCCAAGAGACCCAGTACTTC.

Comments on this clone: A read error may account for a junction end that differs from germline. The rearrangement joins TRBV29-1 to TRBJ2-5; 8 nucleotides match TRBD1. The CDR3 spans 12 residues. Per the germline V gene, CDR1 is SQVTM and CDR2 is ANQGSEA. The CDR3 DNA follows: TGCAGCGTTGCACAGGGGGACGAGAACCAGTACTTC. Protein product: CSVAQGDENQYF.

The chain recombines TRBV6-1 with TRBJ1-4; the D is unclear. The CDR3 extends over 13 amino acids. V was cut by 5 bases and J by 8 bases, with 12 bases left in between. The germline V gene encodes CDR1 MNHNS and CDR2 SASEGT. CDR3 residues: CASSTLSGEKLFF. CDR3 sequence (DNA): TGTGCCAGCAGTACTTTGTCGGGGGAAAAACTGTTTTTT.

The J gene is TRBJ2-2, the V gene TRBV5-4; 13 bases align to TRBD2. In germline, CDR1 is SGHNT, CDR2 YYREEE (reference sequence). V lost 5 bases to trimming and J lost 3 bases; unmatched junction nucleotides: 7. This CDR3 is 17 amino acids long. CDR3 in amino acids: CASRTGTSGKYTGELFF. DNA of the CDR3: TGTGCCAGCAGGACCGGGACTAGCGGGAAGTACACCGGGGAGCTGTTTTTT.

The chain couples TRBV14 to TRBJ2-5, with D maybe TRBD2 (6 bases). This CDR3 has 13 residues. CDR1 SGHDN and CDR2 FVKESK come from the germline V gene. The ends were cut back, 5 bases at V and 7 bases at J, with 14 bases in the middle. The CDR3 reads CASSVGTAGTQYF. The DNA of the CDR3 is TGTGCCAGCAGCGTGGGGACTGCAGGGACCCAGTACTTC.

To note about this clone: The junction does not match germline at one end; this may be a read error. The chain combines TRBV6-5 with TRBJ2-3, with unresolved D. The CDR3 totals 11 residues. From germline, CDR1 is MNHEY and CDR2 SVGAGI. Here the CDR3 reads CASSLSDKQYF. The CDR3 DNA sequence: TGTGCCAGCAGCCTCTCAGATAAGCAGTATTTT.

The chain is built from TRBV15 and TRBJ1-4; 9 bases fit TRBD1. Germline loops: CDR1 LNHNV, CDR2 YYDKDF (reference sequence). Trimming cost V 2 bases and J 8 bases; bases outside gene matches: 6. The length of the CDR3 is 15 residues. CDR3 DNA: TGTGCCACCAGCAGATCGACAGGGACAGGGGAAAAACTGTTTTTT. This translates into CATSRSTGTGEKLFF.

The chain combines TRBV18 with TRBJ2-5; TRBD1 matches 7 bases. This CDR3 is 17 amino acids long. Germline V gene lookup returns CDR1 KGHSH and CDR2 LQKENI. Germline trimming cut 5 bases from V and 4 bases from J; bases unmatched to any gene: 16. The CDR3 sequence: CASSSIFTGDPAETQYF. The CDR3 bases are TGTGCCAGCTCATCTATCTTTACAGGGGACCCCGCAGAGACCCAGTACTTC.

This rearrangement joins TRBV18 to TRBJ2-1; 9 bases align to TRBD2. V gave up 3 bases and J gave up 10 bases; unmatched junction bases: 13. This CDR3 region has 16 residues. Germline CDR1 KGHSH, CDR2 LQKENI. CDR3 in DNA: TGTGCCAGCTCACCCCCGCAGGATAGCGGGGGAAGGGAGCAGTTCTTC. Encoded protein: CASSPPQDSGGREQFF.

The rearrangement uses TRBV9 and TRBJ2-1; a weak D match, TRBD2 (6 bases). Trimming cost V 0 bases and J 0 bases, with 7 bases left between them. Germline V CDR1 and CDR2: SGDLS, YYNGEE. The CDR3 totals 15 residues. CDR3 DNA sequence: TGTGCCAGCAGCGTAGACGGGGGCTCCTACAATGAGCAGTTCTTC. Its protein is CASSVDGGSYNEQFF.

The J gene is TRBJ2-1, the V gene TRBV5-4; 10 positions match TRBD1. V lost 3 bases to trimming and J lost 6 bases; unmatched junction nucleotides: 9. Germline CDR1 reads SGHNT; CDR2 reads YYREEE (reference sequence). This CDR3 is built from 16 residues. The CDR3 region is CASSSPHDRGLNEQFF. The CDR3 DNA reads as TGTGCCAGCAGCTCCCCACATGACAGGGGGCTCAATGAGCAGTTCTTC. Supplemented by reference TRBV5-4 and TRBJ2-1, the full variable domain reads ETGVTQSPTHLIKTRGQQVTLRCSSQSGHNTVSWYQQALGQGPQFIFQYYREEENGRGNFPPRFSGLQFPNYSSELNVNALELDDSALYLCASSSPHDRGLNEQFFGPGTRLTVL.

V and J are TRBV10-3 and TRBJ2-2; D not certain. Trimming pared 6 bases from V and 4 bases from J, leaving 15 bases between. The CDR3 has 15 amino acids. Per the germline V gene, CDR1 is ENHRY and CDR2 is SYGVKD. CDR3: CAIRYARAVTGELFF. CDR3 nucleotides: TGTGCCATCAGATACGCTAGAGCTGTCACCGGGGAGCTGTTTTTT.

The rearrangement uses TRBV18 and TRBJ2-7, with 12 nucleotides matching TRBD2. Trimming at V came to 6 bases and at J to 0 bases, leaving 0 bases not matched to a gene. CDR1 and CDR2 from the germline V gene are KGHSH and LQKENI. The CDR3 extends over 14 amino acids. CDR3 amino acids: CASSGLAGSYEQYF. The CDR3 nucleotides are TGTGCCAGCTCGGGACTAGCGGGCTCCTACGAGCAGTACTTC.

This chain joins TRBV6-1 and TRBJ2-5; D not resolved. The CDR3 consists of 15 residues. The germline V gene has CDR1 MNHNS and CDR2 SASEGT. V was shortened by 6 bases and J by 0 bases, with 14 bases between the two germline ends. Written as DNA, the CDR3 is TGTGCCAGCAGGGCCTCCAGCAGGCACCAAGAGACCCAGTACTTC. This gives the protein CASRASSRHQETQYF.

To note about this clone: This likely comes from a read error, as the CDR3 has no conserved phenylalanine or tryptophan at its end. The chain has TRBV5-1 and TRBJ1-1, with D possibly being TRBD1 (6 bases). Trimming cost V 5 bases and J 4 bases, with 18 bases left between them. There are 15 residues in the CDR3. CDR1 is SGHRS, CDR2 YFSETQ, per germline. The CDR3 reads CASSPLQGLVTEAFS. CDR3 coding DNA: TGCGCCAGCAGTCCACTACAGGGACTAGTCACTGAAGCTTTCTCT.

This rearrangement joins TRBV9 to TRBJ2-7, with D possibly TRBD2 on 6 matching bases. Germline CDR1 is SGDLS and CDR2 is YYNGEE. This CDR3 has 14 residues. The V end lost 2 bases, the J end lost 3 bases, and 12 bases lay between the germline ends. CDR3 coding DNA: TGTGCCAGCAGCGTCGGAGGGGCAGACTACGAGCAGTACTTC. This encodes CASSVGGADYEQYF.

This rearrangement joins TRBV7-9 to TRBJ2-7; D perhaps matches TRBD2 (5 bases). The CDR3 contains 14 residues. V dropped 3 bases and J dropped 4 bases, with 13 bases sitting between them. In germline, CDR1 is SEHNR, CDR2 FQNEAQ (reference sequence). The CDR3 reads CASSFVELVYEQYF. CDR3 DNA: TGTGCCAGCAGCTTTGTAGAACTAGTATACGAGCAGTACTTC.